Sequencing of this TCR beta chain was carried out in a study of T cell responses to AZD1222 COVID-19 vaccine listed by TCRdb under 2021. Concerning the study at large: A total of approximately 230 trial participants underwent TCR sequencing, of whom around 200 received two doses of AZD1222 and about 26 received two doses of the MenACWY control vaccine. Trial participants were enrolled by age into subgroups of 18-55, 56-69 and 70-plus years, and around 140, 26 and 57 TCR-sequenced participants, respectively, were included in these subgroups.

The CDR3, cysteine through phenylalanine, is 15 amino acids long. The retained sequence is limited to the CDR3, 45 bases, with the frame set at the first base. CDR1 and CDR2 are read off the germline V gene as MNHEY and SVGAGI. The germline ends are 10 bases apart after V is trimmed by 4 bases and J by 0 bases. Points the paper makes about the study in general: Only five to seven AZD1222 recipients were SARS-CoV-2 seropositive at baseline, limiting conclusions about previously exposed vaccinees. The 56-69-year group was small, and its depth increase did not reach significance, likely because of low power. A significant rise in spike-specific TCR breadth and depth was observed after two AZD1222 doses relative to day 0 and relative to MenACWY recipients. Most participants were white British and females outnumbered males, and the authors suggested that clonal diversity may have been underestimated. Nearly half of unique spike-specific TCRs reportedly recognized epitopes outside regions mutated in the B.1.351 and B.1.1.7 variants. The whole spike protein was spanned by vaccine-associated CD4 TCRs, and dominant responses were seen in regions 160-218 and 743-854. Because no day 14 peak-response samples were available, repertoires were characterized only after the peak T cell response.

On this clone itself: Its antigen is still unknown. Per-base qualities were not stored, and no clone one base away is much larger.

The CDR3 regions of human TCRbeta chains were subjected to immunosequencing. The paper's data handling went like this. TCRs in the repertoires were compared against a reference library of SARS-CoV-2-specific TCRs that had been generated with the MIRA antigen-specificity platform. Breadth was defined as the fraction of unique TCRs that were SARS-CoV-2-associated, and depth was defined as the fraction of total T cells that were SARS-CoV-2-associated. Using the MIRA data, each spike-specific TCR was assigned both to the spike region to which the TCR was reactive and to a CD4 or CD8 class. Log10-transformed breadth and depth values were compared by one-way ANOVA with Sidak's multiple comparisons tests. TCRdb carries this immuneACCESS record with in-frame sequences only. Its versions omit some clonotypes, under half of them owing to an unresolved V gene in the studies checked, with the rest unexplained. That table gives V, J and clone size, and the DNA gave D and trimming. The sample yields 120,000 or so clones; just under 95% were counted once. The ten top clones hold 2% to 2.5% of the sample.

The time point label corresponds to: about 28 days (+/-7) after the second vaccine dose. AZD1222 recipients given second doses at about 4 weeks or at about 12 weeks were pooled, since spike-specific TCR depth and breadth were not found to differ between the two schedules. The vaccinee samples were drawn from two UK trials, COV001 and COV002, one of which was a single-blind randomized controlled phase 2/3 trial testing AZD1222 (ChAdOx1 nCoV-19) in healthy adults. Trial participant PBMC samples were collected at day 0 and day 28 after the second dose for TCRbeta chain sequencing. The clonotype comes from an adult who received the AZD1222 COVID-19 vaccine. The chain is made from TRBV6-5 and TRBJ1-5; TRBD1 is a possible D gene, resting on 6 matching bases. The sequencing used peripheral blood, collected 28 days after the second AZD1222 dose. At the DNA level, the sequence is TGTGCCAGCAGTTTAGGACAGTCTAGCAATCAGCCCCAGCATTTT. The translation is CASSLGQSSNQPQHF.